These 14 T cell receptor beta chains were sequenced from one sample in a study of early T cells in non-severe SARS-CoV-2 infection (dated by TCRdb to the early 2020s). Library preparation employed 5' RACE. These reads were obtained on a NextSeq 500. Through fastp at Q25 and MiXCR, TCRdb rebuilt clones from the public reads, retaining in-frame beta chains. Each CDR3 protein gets just one entry, which takes the most common genes and DNA from the rows behind it. The sample table records 98,000 or so distinct CDR3 sequences; approximately 12% of these occur just once. The ten biggest clones cover approximately 4.4% of the sample. The sample consisted of whole blood, taken at baseline. These receptor sequences come from an adult who was a healthcare worker with PCR-confirmed SARS-CoV-2 infection or an uninfected control (not recorded which).

This clonotype was counted only a few times. The V and J genes are TRBV4-1 and TRBJ1-2; D is undetermined. The CDR3 spans 15 residues. V was trimmed by 1 base and J by 4 bases, leaving 13 bases between them. The germline V gene encodes CDR1 MGHRA and CDR2 YSYEKL. The CDR3 loop reads CASSQVDVASYGYTF. The CDR3 DNA reads as TGCGCCAGCAGCCAAGTGGACGTAGCTTCCTATGGCTACACCTTC.

J is TRBJ1-1 and V is TRBV12-3 or TRBV12-4; D not resolved. The V end was cut by 11 bases, the J end by 1 base, with 5 bases between. The CDR3 runs 10 residues. This chain's CDR3 is CAAENTEAFF. The CDR3 coding sequence is TGTGCCGCCGAGAACACTGAAGCTTTCTTT.

The rearrangement uses TRBV28 and TRBJ2-7; 8 nucleotides align to TRBD2. The V gene end was trimmed by 6 bases and the J gene end by 0 bases; junction bases not matched to a gene: 13. The CDR3 totals 17 residues. The germline V gene has CDR1 MDHEN and CDR2 SYDVKM. For the CDR3, the DNA is TGTGCCAGCAGGCCCACTAGCGGACCGCTTCTCTCCTACGAGCAGTACTTC. The encoded protein is CASRPTSGPLLSYEQYF.

The rearrangement uses TRBV3-1 and TRBJ2-3; D is possibly TRBD2 (5 bases). Trimming pared 4 bases from V and 6 bases from J, leaving 17 bases between. The CDR3 is made up of 15 amino acids. From germline, CDR1 is LGHDT and CDR2 YNNKEL (reference sequence). The CDR3 spells CASSPRGGNWDTQYF. CDR3 coding DNA: TGTGCCAGCAGCCCCCGGGGTGGCAACTGGGATACGCAGTATTTT.

The V and J genes are TRBV30 and TRBJ1-3; D ambiguous. The CDR3 runs to 17 residues. CDR1 and CDR2 from the germline V gene are GTSNPN and SVGIG (reference sequence). V was clipped by 4 bases and J by 0 bases, with 19 bases between them. The CDR3 region is CAWNSGKALSSGNTIYF. CDR3 DNA: TGTGCCTGGAATTCCGGGAAAGCCCTTTCCTCTGGAAACACCATATATTTT.

This clonotype was seen ten or more times. This chain connects TRBV7-9 to TRBJ1-4; D unclear. The CDR3 runs to 16 residues. The germline V gene has CDR1 SEHNR and CDR2 FQNEAQ (reference sequence). V was shortened by 1 base and J by 0 bases, with 9 bases between the two germline ends. CDR3 in amino acids: CASSLGVPSTNEKLFF. In DNA form, the CDR3 reads TGTGCCAGCAGCTTAGGCGTCCCTTCAACTAATGAAAAACTGTTTTTT.

The V call is TRBV2, the J call TRBJ2-3; no firm D call. The germline V and J ends were trimmed by 4 bases and 0 bases, with 11 bases remaining between them. Germline V gives CDR1 SNHLY, CDR2 FYNNEI. The CDR3 has 15 residues. The chain's CDR3 is CASSGSVPSTDTQYF. The CDR3 nucleotides are TGTGCCAGCAGTGGGTCGGTCCCTAGCACAGATACGCAGTATTTT.

This clonotype was observed a handful of times. This chain connects TRBV7-9 to TRBJ1-1; maybe TRBD1 (6 bases). There are 18 residues in the CDR3. The V end lost 2 bases, the J end lost 0 bases, and 19 bases lay between the germline ends. Germline V gene sequence: CDR1 SEHNR, CDR2 FQNEAQ (reference sequence). The CDR3 DNA is TGTGCCAGCAGCTTATTGACAGGCGGGCGGGTGATGAACACTGAAGCTTTCTTT. It codes for CASSLLTGGRVMNTEAFF.

Only a few counts were recorded for this clonotype. The rearrangement uses TRBV12-3 or TRBV12-4 and TRBJ1-2; D not resolved. This CDR3 is built from 12 residues. V was trimmed by 9 bases and J by 4 bases, leaving 12 bases between them. The CDR3 DNA reads as TGTGCCAGTAACCTCGGGGTCTATGGCTACACCTTC. It codes for CASNLGVYGYTF.

The rearrangement links TRBV6-2 or TRBV6-3 to TRBJ2-5; TRBD2 aligns across 9 bases. V shed 8 bases, J shed 1 base, and the junction held 8 bases outside the gene matches. The CDR3 consists of 15 residues. Germline-derived CDR1 and CDR2 are MNHEY and SVGEGT. Here the CDR3 reads CASGLAGVPQETQYF. CDR3 in DNA: TGTGCCAGCGGATTAGCGGGGGTTCCCCAAGAGACCCAGTACTTC.

This clonotype was observed a few times. V gene TRBV6-6 combines with J gene TRBJ1-1; D gene unclear. CDR1 and CDR2 from the germline V gene are MNHNY and SVGAGI (reference sequence). The length of the CDR3 is 13 residues. Trimming took off 7 bases at V and 4 bases at J, with 13 bases between the two ends. This chain's CDR3 is CASTSGQRTEAFF. Here the CDR3 DNA reads TGTGCCAGCACCTCAGGTCAACGCACTGAAGCTTTCTTT.

This clonotype was picked up many times. V usage is TRBV7-8 and J usage is TRBJ1-1, with D perhaps TRBD1 (6 bases). CDR1 and CDR2 from the germline V gene are SGHVS and FQNEAQ. Between the trimmed V and J ends, which lost 5 bases and 1 base, there was a span of 11 bases. The CDR3 loop spans 14 amino acids. CDR3 protein: CASSLLQGNTEAFF. CDR3 bases: TGTGCCAGCAGCCTGCTACAGGGGAACACTGAAGCTTTCTTT. Looking up the rest from reference TRBV7-8 and TRBJ1-1 gives the full variable domain: GAGVSQSPRYKVAKRGQDVALRCDPISGHVSLFWYQQALGQGPEFLTYFQNEAQLDKSGLPSDRFFAERPEGSVSTLKIQRTQQEDSAVYLCASSLLQGNTEAFFGQGTRLTVV.

This clonotype has at least ten counts. The chain joins TRBV5-5 to TRBJ2-7; D possibly corresponds to TRBD2 (5 bases). V was trimmed by 5 bases and J by 5 bases, leaving 23 bases between them. Germline CDR1 and CDR2: SGHKS and YYEKEE (reference sequence). This CDR3 has 16 amino acids. The CDR3 DNA reads TGTGCCAGCAGTGTGCAGGCTAGCACAATCCGGGACGAGCAGTACTTC. Protein: CASSVQASTIRDEQYF.

This clonotype has at least ten counts. The chain joins TRBV7-2 to TRBJ1-6, with unresolved D. There are 13 residues in the CDR3. CDR1 and CDR2 from the germline V gene are SGHTA and FQGNSA. V lost 5 bases and J 13 bases, leaving 15 bases between the germline ends. This CDR3 reads CASSPLRDGPLHF. In DNA, the CDR3 is TGTGCCAGCAGCCCTCTTCGGGATGGCCCCCTCCACTTT. Variable domain in full (rest from reference TRBV7-2 and TRBJ1-6): GAGVSQSPSNKVTEKGKDVELRCDPISGHTALYWYRQSLGQGLEFLIYFQGNSAPDKSGLPSDRFSAERTGGSVSTLTIQRTQQEDSAVYLCASSPLRDGPLHFGNGTRLTVT.